The 28 T cell receptor beta chains below all came from one sample that was sequenced in a study of identical twins. TCRdb reprocessed the 5' RACE reads with MiXCR, giving one entry per CDR3 protein. The table records about 890,000 distinct CDR3 sequences, approximately 13% of them present only once. Separately, the same data were catalogued under a study of yellow fever vaccine responses in identical twins.

Sample: PBMCs. The receptors shown here come from a young woman in good health.

This clonotype appeared a few times. This chain joins TRBV6-1 and TRBJ2-1, with TRBD2 identical over 12 bases. With V trimmed by 5 bases and J by 0 bases, 8 bases remained unmatched. The CDR3 spans 18 residues. The V gene's germline CDR1 is MNHNS and CDR2 SASEGT. Written as DNA, the CDR3 is TGTGCCAGCAGTCAACTAGCGGGAGGCCCGAGCTCCTACAATGAGCAGTTCTTC. Encoded protein: CASSQLAGGPSSYNEQFF.

Only a few counts were recorded for this clonotype. This rearrangement joins TRBV7-9 to TRBJ1-2; D not certain. The CDR3 contains 15 residues. V was cut by 5 bases and J by 1 base, with 14 bases left in between. Germline CDR1 and CDR2: SEHNR and FQNEAQ (reference sequence). DNA of the CDR3: TGTGCCAGCAGCCCCGGTGGCAGTGATAACTATGGCTACACCTTC. Its protein product is CASSPGGSDNYGYTF.

The CDR3 DNA reads as TGTGCCAGCAGTATCACAGGGGTTGGCGGGGAGCTGTTTTTT. This gives the protein CASSITGVGGELFF. This sequence joins TRBV28 and TRBJ2-2, with 7 bases matching TRBD1. Germline V CDR1 and CDR2: MDHEN, SYDVKM. Losses at the gene ends were 5 bases for V and 7 bases for J; bases not matched to a gene: 7. The CDR3 extends over 14 amino acids.

This clonotype was detected many times. The genes are TRBV20-1 and TRBJ2-1, with D hard to call. CDR3 length equals 12 residues. Germline CDR1 and CDR2: DFQATT and SNEGSKA (reference sequence). With 2 bases removed from V and 9 bases from J, the gap between germline ends came to 11 bases. This CDR3 reads CSARSTSSEQFF. In DNA, the CDR3 is TGCAGTGCTAGATCGACCTCCAGTGAGCAGTTCTTC.

In its sample, this clonotype was seen many times. The CDR3 DNA reads TGCGCCAGCAGCTCCACGCAGGGTTGGAACACTGAAGCTTTCTTT. As protein: CASSSTQGWNTEAFF. The chain carries TRBV5-1 and TRBJ1-1; tentatively, D is TRBD1 (5 bases). This CDR3 has 15 amino acids. Germline V gene sequence: CDR1 SGHRS, CDR2 YFSETQ. Trimming pared 3 bases from V and 1 base from J, leaving 13 bases between.

This chain connects TRBV6-5 to TRBJ2-7; perhaps D is TRBD1 or TRBD2 (6 bases each). This CDR3 contains 11 residues. Germline CDR1 and CDR2: MNHEY and SVGAGI. Trimming stripped 5 bases from V and 9 bases from J, with 11 bases between. The chain's CDR3 is CASSRGERQYF. The CDR3 nucleotides are TGTGCCAGCAGTAGGGGGGAGCGGCAGTACTTC.

This clonotype appeared a few times. The gene calls are TRBV19 and TRBJ2-5; tentative D call: TRBD1 (5 bases). The CDR3 is 15 amino acids. V shed 5 bases and J shed 1 base, with 14 bases lying between them. Germline V gene data show CDR1 as LNHDA and CDR2 as SQIVND (reference sequence). The CDR3 here is CASSHQGWAQETQYF. The CDR3 nucleotides read TGTGCCAGTAGTCATCAGGGTTGGGCCCAAGAGACCCAGTACTTC.

This clonotype was seen a handful of times. V usage is TRBV4-1 and J usage is TRBJ1-2; possibly TRBD1 for D (5 bases). This CDR3 region has 15 residues. Trimming left V 0 bases short and J 8 bases short, with 16 bases between. Germline V gives CDR1 MGHRA, CDR2 YSYEKL. CDR3 sequence (DNA): TGCGCCAGCAGCCAAGACGAAGAAGGGGCGAGGGGCTACACCTTC. As protein: CASSQDEEGARGYTF.

This clonotype was counted a few times. V and J are TRBV27 and TRBJ2-1; either TRBD1 or TRBD2 may fit D (5 bases each). The V end lost 4 bases, the J end lost 6 bases, and 10 bases lay between the germline ends. CDR3 length: 13 amino acids. CDR1 and CDR2 (germline): MNHEY, SMNVEV (reference sequence). DNA of the CDR3: TGTGCCAGCAGTTATGGGGGTCTCAATGAGCAGTTCTTC. It yields the protein CASSYGGLNEQFF.

The J gene is TRBJ2-7, the V gene TRBV21-1; the D call of TRBD2 is as the table states it, not checked on the DNA. TRBV21-1 is described as a pseudogene. CDR3 length: 16 amino acids. CDR3 sequence: CASSKALGEGPYEQYV. CDR3 nucleotide sequence: TGTGCCAGCAGCAAAGCGCTCGGGGAGGGTCCCTACGAGCAGTACGTC.

This clonotype was seen only once. V gene TRBV7-6 combines with J gene TRBJ2-7; tentatively, D is TRBD2 (5 bases). Trimming pared 5 bases from V and 2 bases from J, leaving 10 bases between. There are 13 residues in the CDR3. Germline V lookup: CDR1 SGHVS, CDR2 FNYEAQ. Here the CDR3 DNA reads TGTGCCAGCAGCCCTGGGGAGCCCTACGAGCAGTACTTC. Translated, it gives CASSPGEPYEQYF.

This clonotype was detected only a few times. The J gene is TRBJ1-5, the V gene TRBV27, with 7 bases fitting TRBD1. The V segment lost 6 bases and the J segment 4 bases; nucleotides outside the gene matches: 6. Germline V lookup: CDR1 MNHEY, CDR2 SMNVEV (reference sequence). The CDR3 length is 14 residues. In DNA form, the CDR3 reads TGTGCCAGCAGACAGACAGGGAAGAATCAGCCCCAGCATTTT. Translating gives CASRQTGKNQPQHF.

This clonotype occurred a few times. The chain is built from TRBV14 and TRBJ1-4, with 7 nucleotides matching TRBD1. Losses at the gene ends were 4 bases for V and 2 bases for J; bases not matched to a gene: 4. Germline V CDR1 and CDR2: SGHDN, FVKESK. This CDR3 has 15 residues. This CDR3 reads CASSRNRGTNEKLFF. The CDR3 region has the DNA TGTGCCAGCAGCCGGAACAGGGGTACTAATGAAAAACTGTTTTTT.

This chain links TRBV15 with TRBJ2-1; tentatively, D is TRBD1 (5 bases). The ends were cut back, 10 bases at V and 10 bases at J, with 14 bases in the middle. The CDR3 is 11 amino acids. The germline V gene encodes CDR1 LNHNV and CDR2 YYDKDF (reference sequence). In DNA, the CDR3 is TGTGCCATCGATACAGGCGGAGAGCAGTTCTTC. Translating gives CAIDTGGEQFF.

The chain recombines TRBV20-1 with TRBJ2-3, with 9 positions matching TRBD2. With V trimmed by 0 bases and J by 5 bases, 6 bases remained unmatched. The germline CDR1 and CDR2 sequences are DFQATT and SNEGSKA (reference sequence). The CDR3 consists of 15 residues. CDR3 sequence: CSARDGSGSEDTQYF. For the CDR3, the DNA is TGCAGTGCTAGAGATGGTAGCGGGAGTGAAGATACGCAGTATTTT.

This clonotype appeared a few times. The chain uses TRBV4-1 and TRBJ2-5, with 7 bases aligning to TRBD1. This CDR3 has 17 residues. With V trimmed by 1 base and J by 1 base, 9 bases remained unmatched. CDR1 is MGHRA, CDR2 YSYEKL, per germline. The CDR3 reads CASSQVVLRDSQETQYF. CDR3 bases: TGCGCCAGCAGCCAAGTCGTCCTCCGGGACAGCCAAGAGACCCAGTACTTC.

The chain joins TRBV24-1 to TRBJ2-1, with D tentatively TRBD1 (6 bases). V dropped 5 bases and J dropped 6 bases, with 16 bases sitting between them. This CDR3 is built from 15 residues. From germline, CDR1 is KGHDR and CDR2 SFDVKD. This chain's CDR3 is CATSGSATGVNEQFF. CDR3 sequence (DNA): TGTGCCACCAGTGGGTCCGCGACAGGAGTCAATGAGCAGTTCTTC.

This clonotype was counted many times. This chain joins TRBV29-1 and TRBJ1-1, with no clear D. Germline CDR1 is SQVTM and CDR2 is ANQGSEA. The CDR3 spans 15 residues. V was shortened by 6 bases and J by 0 bases, with 17 bases between the two germline ends. The DNA for the CDR3 is TGCAGCGTCCCTCGGACCGAGGATCTGAACACTGAAGCTTTCTTT. Its translation: CSVPRTEDLNTEAFF.

This chain connects TRBV19 to TRBJ2-1; D is uncertain. Trimming removed 3 bases from V and 4 bases from J, with 13 bases in between. This CDR3 region has 15 residues. From germline, CDR1 is LNHDA and CDR2 SQIVND (reference sequence). CDR3 loop: CASSMVRSEYNEQFF. The CDR3 bases are TGTGCCAGTAGTATGGTCAGGTCAGAGTACAATGAGCAGTTCTTC.

This clonotype came up many times. The chain couples TRBV10-3 to TRBJ2-3, with D possibly TRBD1 on 5 matching bases. The CDR3 is 13 amino acids. Germline V lookup: CDR1 ENHRY, CDR2 SYGVKD. Trimming removed 8 bases at V and 10 bases at J, with 19 bases between. The CDR3: CAIRPQALGAQYF. Written as DNA, the CDR3 is TGTGCCATCCGTCCCCAGGCCTTAGGGGCGCAGTATTTT.

In this sample, this clonotype turned up a few times. The chain combines TRBV11-2 with TRBJ2-5; TRBD2 matches at 14 bases. With V trimmed by 5 bases and J by 4 bases, 18 bases remained unmatched. The CDR3 is 20 residues long. The germline V gene has CDR1 SGHAT and CDR2 FQNNGV. CDR3: CASSRPRLAGGPGVGETQYF. CDR3 bases: TGTGCCAGCAGCCGCCCGAGACTAGCGGGGGGGCCCGGGGTGGGAGAGACCCAGTACTTC.

At least ten counts were recorded for this clonotype. V is TRBV14 and J is TRBJ1-1; D gene uncertain. V lost 5 bases to trimming and J lost 11 bases, with 12 bases between them. Germline CDR1 reads SGHDN; CDR2 reads FVKESK. The CDR3 spans 11 residues. CDR3 amino acids: CASSSQRGAFF. CDR3 DNA: TGTGCCAGCAGCTCCCAGCGAGGCGCTTTCTTT. The whole variable domain, remainder taken from reference TRBV14 and TRBJ1-1, is EAGVTQFPSHSVIEKGQTVTLRCDPISGHDNLYWYRRVMGKEIKFLLHFVKESKQDESGMPNNRFLAERTGGTYSTLKVQPAELEDSGVYFCASSSQRGAFFGQGTRLTVV.

This clonotype was counted between two and nine times. The rearrangement joins TRBV24-1 to TRBJ2-1; D remains unclear. The CDR3 extends over 15 amino acids. V was pared by 5 bases and J by 4 bases, with 14 bases between. Germline CDR1 is KGHDR and CDR2 is SFDVKD. This CDR3 reads CATSGPTSRYNEQFF. CDR3 nucleotides: TGTGCCACCAGTGGACCTACGTCGCGGTACAATGAGCAGTTCTTC.

This clonotype was observed a few times. The chain recombines TRBV21-1 with TRBJ2-3; the DNA was not compared with TRBD2, the D call given in the table. TRBV21-1 is designated a pseudogene. The length of the CDR3 is 17 residues. CDR3 in amino acids: CASSKVRLAGGPDTQYF. The CDR3 DNA reads as TGTGCCAGCAGCAAAGTGCGACTAGCGGGGGGGCCAGATACGCAGTATTTT.

V is TRBV5-5 and J is TRBJ1-4; possible D gene TRBD1, 6 bases. Trimming took 2 bases from V and 8 from J, leaving 13 bases between them. The germline CDR1 and CDR2 sequences are SGHKS and YYEKEE (reference sequence). This CDR3 has 14 residues. The CDR3: CASSFGGGNEKLFF. CDR3 in DNA: TGTGCCAGCAGCTTTGGAGGGGGTAACGAAAAACTGTTTTTT.

This clonotype showed up many times. The chain employs TRBV6-2 or TRBV6-3 and TRBJ2-5; weak D call: TRBD2 (5 bases). Germline lookup yields CDR1 MNHEY and CDR2 SVGEGT. Trimming left V 5 bases short and J 0 bases short, with 19 bases between. This CDR3 is built from 17 residues. The CDR3 is CASSPHSAGVYQETQYF. DNA for the CDR3: TGTGCCAGCAGTCCTCATTCGGCGGGTGTGTACCAAGAGACCCAGTACTTC.

The chain carries TRBV25-1 and TRBJ2-2; 12 bases fit TRBD2. V trimming: 4 bases; J trimming: 3 bases; junction bases outside the gene matches: 12. Per germline, CDR1 MGHDK and CDR2 SYGVNS. The CDR3 runs to 19 residues. The CDR3, as DNA: TGTGCCAGCAGTGGCTGGACTAGCGGGACCTCTTGGGACACCGGGGAGCTGTTTTTT. It is translated as CASSGWTSGTSWDTGELFF.

This clonotype was picked up many times. V and J are TRBV6-5 and TRBJ2-2; D possibly corresponds to TRBD2 (5 bases). Trimming stripped 2 bases from V and 3 bases from J, with 10 bases between. The V gene's germline CDR1 is MNHEY and CDR2 SVGAGI. This CDR3 contains 15 residues. The DNA for the CDR3 is TGTGCCAGCAGTTACGAGGGAGTTGACACCGGGGAGCTGTTTTTT. Its translation: CASSYEGVDTGELFF.